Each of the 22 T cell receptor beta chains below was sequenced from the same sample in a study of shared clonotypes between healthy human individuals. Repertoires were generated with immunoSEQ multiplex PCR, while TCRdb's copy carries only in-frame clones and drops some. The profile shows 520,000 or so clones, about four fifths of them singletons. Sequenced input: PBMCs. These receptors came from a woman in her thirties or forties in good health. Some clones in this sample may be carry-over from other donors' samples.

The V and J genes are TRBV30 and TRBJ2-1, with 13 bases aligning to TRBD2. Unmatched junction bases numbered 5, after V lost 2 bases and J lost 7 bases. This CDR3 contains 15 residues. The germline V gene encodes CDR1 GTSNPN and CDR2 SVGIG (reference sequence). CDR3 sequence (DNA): TGTGCCTGGAGTAGAGGACTAGCGGGAGTGAATGAGCAGTTCTTC. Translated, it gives CAWSRGLAGVNEQFF.

The CDR3 protein is CASSDPRTGTDTQYF. For the CDR3, the DNA is TGTGCCAGCAGTGACCCCCGGACGGGAACAGATACGCAGTATTTT. The chain links TRBV6-4 to TRBJ2-3; possibly TRBD2 for D (5 bases). Germline V lookup: CDR1 MRHNA, CDR2 SNTAGT. This CDR3 contains 15 residues. Trimming left V 2 bases short and J 3 bases short, with 12 bases between.

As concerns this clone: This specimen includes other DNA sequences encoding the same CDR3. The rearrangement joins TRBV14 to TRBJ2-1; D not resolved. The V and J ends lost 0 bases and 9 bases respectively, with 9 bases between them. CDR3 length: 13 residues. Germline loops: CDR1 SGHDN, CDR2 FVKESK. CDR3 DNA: TGTGCCAGCAGCCAAGATGGCTGGGGTGAGCAGTTCTTC. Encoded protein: CASSQDGWGEQFF.

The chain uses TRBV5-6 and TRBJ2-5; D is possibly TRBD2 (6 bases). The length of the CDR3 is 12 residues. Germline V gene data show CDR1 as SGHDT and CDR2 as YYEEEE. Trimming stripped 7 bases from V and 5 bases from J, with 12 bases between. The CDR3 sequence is CASAGRGETQYF. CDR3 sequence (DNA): TGTGCCAGCGCAGGACGGGGGGAGACCCAGTACTTC.

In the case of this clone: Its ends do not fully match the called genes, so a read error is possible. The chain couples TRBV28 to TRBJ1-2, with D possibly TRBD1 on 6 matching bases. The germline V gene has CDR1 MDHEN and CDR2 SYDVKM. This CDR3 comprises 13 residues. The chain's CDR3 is CASSPTDSRPVHF. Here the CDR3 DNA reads TGTGCCAGCAGCCCCACGGACAGCCGGCCTGTACACTTC.

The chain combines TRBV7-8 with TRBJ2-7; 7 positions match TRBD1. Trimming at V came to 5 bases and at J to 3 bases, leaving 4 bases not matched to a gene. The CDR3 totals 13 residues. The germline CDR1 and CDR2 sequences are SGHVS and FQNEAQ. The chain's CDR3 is CASSPPGGYEQYF. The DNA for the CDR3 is TGTGCCAGCAGCCCCCCAGGGGGCTACGAGCAGTACTTC.

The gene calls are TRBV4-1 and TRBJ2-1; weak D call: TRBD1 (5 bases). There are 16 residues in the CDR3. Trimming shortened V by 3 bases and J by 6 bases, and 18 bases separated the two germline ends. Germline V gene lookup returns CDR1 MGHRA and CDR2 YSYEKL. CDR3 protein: CASSQIGRGLGNEQFF. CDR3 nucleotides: TGCGCCAGCAGCCAGATAGGAAGGGGTCTGGGCAATGAGCAGTTCTTC.

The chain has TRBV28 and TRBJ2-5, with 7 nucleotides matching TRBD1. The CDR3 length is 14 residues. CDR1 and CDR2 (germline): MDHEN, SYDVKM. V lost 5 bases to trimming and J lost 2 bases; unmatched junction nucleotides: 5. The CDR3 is CASSPGTVQETQYF. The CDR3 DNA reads TGTGCCAGCAGTCCGGGGACAGTACAAGAGACCCAGTACTTC.

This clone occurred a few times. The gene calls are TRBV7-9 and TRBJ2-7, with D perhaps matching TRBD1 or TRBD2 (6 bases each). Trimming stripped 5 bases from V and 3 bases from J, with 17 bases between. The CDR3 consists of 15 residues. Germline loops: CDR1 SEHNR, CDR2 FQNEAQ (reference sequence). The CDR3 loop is CASSGRDKGFYEQYF. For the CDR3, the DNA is TGTGCCAGCAGCGGGCGGGACAAAGGATTCTACGAGCAGTACTTC.

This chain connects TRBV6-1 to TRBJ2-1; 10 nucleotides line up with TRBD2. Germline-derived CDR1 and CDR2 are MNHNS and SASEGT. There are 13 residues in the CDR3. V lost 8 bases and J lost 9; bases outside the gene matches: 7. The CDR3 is CASGGTSVGEQFF. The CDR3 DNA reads TGTGCCAGCGGAGGGACTAGCGTCGGTGAGCAGTTCTTC.

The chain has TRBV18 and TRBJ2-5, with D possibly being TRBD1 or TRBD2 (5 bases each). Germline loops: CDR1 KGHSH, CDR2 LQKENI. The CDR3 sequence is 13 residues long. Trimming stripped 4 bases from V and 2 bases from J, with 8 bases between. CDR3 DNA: TGTGCCAGCTCACAGGGACCACAAGAGACCCAGTACTTC. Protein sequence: CASSQGPQETQYF.

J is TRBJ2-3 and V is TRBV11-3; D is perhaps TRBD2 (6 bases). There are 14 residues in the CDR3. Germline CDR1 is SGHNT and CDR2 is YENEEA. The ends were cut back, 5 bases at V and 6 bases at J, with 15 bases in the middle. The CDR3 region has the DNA TGTGCCAGCAGCCCGCGGGATTTGGTGGATACGCAGTATTTT. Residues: CASSPRDLVDTQYF.

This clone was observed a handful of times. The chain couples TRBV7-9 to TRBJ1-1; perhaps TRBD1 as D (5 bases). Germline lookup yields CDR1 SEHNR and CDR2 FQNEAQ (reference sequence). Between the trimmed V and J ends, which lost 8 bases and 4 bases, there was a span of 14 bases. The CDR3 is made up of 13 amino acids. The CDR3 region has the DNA TGTGCCAGCTCCAGGGTGTGGGGCACTGAAGCTTTCTTT. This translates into CASSRVWGTEAFF.

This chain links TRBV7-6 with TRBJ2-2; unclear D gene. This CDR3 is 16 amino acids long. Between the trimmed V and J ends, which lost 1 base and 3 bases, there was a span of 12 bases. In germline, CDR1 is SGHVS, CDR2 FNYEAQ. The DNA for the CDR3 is TGTGCCAGCAGCTTAGTATCGAGTTCCCACACCGGGGAGCTGTTTTTT. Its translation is CASSLVSSSHTGELFF.

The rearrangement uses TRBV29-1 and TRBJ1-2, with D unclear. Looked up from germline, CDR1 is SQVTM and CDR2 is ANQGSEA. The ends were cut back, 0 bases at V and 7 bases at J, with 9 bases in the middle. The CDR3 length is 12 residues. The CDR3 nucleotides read TGCAGCGTTGAAGACACGGGGAGTGGCTACACCTTC. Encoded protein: CSVEDTGSGYTF.

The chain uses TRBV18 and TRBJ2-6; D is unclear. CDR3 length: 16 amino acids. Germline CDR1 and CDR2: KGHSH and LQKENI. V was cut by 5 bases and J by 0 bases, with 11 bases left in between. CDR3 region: CASSSGPDSGANVLTF. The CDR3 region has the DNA TGTGCCAGCTCATCAGGCCCGGACTCTGGGGCCAACGTCCTGACTTTC.

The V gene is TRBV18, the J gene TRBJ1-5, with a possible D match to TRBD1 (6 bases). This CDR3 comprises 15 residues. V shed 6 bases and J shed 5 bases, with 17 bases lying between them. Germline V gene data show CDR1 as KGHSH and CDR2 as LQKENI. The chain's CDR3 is CASSPMTGADQPQHF. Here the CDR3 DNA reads TGTGCCAGCTCTCCCATGACAGGCGCAGATCAGCCCCAGCATTTT.

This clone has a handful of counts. The DNA of the CDR3 is TGTGCCAGCAGCCCGGTAAACCCGAACACCGGGGAGCTGTTTTTT. It is translated as CASSPVNPNTGELFF. The gene calls are TRBV7-6 and TRBJ2-2; no reliable D call. CDR1 SGHVS and CDR2 FNYEAQ come from the germline V gene. The CDR3 is 15 residues long. With 5 bases removed from V and 0 bases from J, the gap between germline ends came to 10 bases.

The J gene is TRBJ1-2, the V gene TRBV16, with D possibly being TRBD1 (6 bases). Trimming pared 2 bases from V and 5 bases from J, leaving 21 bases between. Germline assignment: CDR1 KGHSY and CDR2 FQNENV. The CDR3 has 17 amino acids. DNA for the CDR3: TGTGCCAGCAGCCAAGGATTGTCTACAGGGACAATATATGGCTACACCTTC. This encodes CASSQGLSTGTIYGYTF.

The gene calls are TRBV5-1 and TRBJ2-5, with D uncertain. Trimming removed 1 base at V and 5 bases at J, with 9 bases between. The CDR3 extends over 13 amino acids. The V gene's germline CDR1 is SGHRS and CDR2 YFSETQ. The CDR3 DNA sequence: TGCGCCAGCAGCTTGTATAGGACCGAGACCCAGTACTTC. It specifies CASSLYRTETQYF.

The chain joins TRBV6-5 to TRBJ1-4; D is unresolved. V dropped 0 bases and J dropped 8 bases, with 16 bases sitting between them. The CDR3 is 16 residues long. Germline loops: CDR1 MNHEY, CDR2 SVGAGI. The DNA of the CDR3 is TGTGCCAGCAGTTACTCGGGGAAAATCAAGGAGGAAAAACTGTTTTTT. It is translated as CASSYSGKIKEEKLFF.

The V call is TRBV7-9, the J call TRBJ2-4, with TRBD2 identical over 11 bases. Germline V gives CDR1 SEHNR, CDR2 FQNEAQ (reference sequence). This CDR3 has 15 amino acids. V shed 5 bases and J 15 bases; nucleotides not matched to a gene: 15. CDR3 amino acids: CASSPGLAGTKNVYF. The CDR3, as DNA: TGTGCCAGCAGCCCAGGACTAGCGGGTACCAAAAACGTGTACTTC.